This entry lists 15 T cell receptor beta chains sequenced from one sample in a study of identical twins. Each CDR3 protein is one row after TCRdb ran MiXCR on the 5' RACE reads. This table holds about 1.7 million distinct CDR3 sequences, 25% to 35% found once. Input material: cord blood. The receptors shown here come from a newborn girl in good health.

As to this clonotype: With a much larger clone just one base away, this may be a read error. The chain links TRBV12-3 or TRBV12-4 to TRBJ1-2; the D is unclear. The V gene lost 0 bases and the J gene lost 0 bases, with 8 bases spanning the gap. The CDR3 loop spans 15 amino acids. The CDR3 DNA sequence: TGTGCCAGCAGTTTAGCGTTTGCGGCTAACTATGGCTACACCTTC. It specifies CASSLAFAANYGYTF.

This clonotype showed up just a few times. This chain joins TRBV20-1 and TRBJ2-3, with 7 bases fitting TRBD2. CDR3 length equals 15 residues. The ends lost 1 base at V and 5 bases at J; junction bases unmatched: 9. Germline CDR1 DFQATT, CDR2 SNEGSKA (reference sequence). CDR3 sequence: CSARVGGSKRDTQYF. The CDR3 DNA reads as TGCAGTGCTAGAGTGGGGGGGAGTAAACGAGATACGCAGTATTTT.

This chain joins TRBV4-2 and TRBJ1-4; D might be TRBD1 (6 bases). Germline CDR1 is LGHNA and CDR2 is YNFKEQ. The CDR3 has 18 residues. Trimming left V 4 bases short and J 0 bases short, with 18 bases between. CDR3 bases: TGTGCCAGCAGCCCGAAAGGGTACAGGGTTGCAACTAATGAAAAACTGTTTTTT. Its translation: CASSPKGYRVATNEKLFF.

As concerns this clonotype: A much larger clonotype is one base distant, so this may be a read error. This rearrangement joins TRBV28 to TRBJ1-4; unclear D gene. The germline V gene has CDR1 MDHEN and CDR2 SYDVKM. V was pared by 6 bases and J by 3 bases, with 8 bases between. This CDR3 comprises 13 residues. CDR3 DNA sequence: TGTGCCAGCAGGACAACAGCTAATGAAAAACTGTTTTTT. Amino acids: CASRTTANEKLFF.

This clonotype was seen a handful of times. The chain recombines TRBV12-3 or TRBV12-4 with TRBJ1-4; TRBD1 agrees at 9 bases. This CDR3 is built from 15 residues. With 4 bases clipped from V and 6 bases from J, the junction kept 6 bases outside the gene matches. The CDR3 protein is CASSSQTGGDEKLFF. As DNA, the CDR3 is TGTGCCAGCAGTTCCCAGACAGGGGGTGATGAAAAACTGTTTTTT.

This sequence joins TRBV7-9 and TRBJ1-2, with 9 bases matching TRBD1. Germline CDR1 SEHNR, CDR2 FQNEAQ (reference sequence). CDR3 length: 15 residues. V shed 5 bases and J 4 bases; nucleotides not matched to a gene: 8. CDR3 in DNA: TGTGCCAGCAGCCCCCCCGGGACAGGGCTCTATGGCTACACCTTC. This sequence encodes CASSPPGTGLYGYTF.

This chain links TRBV20-1 with TRBJ1-1; TRBD1 agrees at 8 bases. The germline V gene has CDR1 DFQATT and CDR2 SNEGSKA (reference sequence). The CDR3 totals 14 residues. Germline trimming cut 0 bases from V and 5 bases from J; bases unmatched to any gene: 5. CDR3: CSARDFRGLTEAFF. DNA for the CDR3: TGCAGTGCTAGAGATTTCAGGGGGCTGACTGAAGCTTTCTTT.

CDR3 bases: TGTGCCAGCAGTTACGATGGACGTACCCATCCGTACTTC. Its translation: CASSYDGRTHPYF. The rearrangement uses TRBV6-2 or TRBV6-3 and TRBJ2-5; unclear D gene. The CDR3 covers 13 residues. V lost 2 bases, J lost 13 bases, and 17 bases lay in between. Germline V gives CDR1 MNHEY, CDR2 SVGEGT.

This clonotype was seen ten or more times. The DNA of the CDR3 is TGTGCCAGCAGTGGACCTTATAGCAATCAGCCCCAGCATTTT. Encoded protein: CASSGPYSNQPQHF. This chain joins TRBV12-3 or TRBV12-4 and TRBJ1-5, with no clear D. The CDR3 is 14 residues long. Trimming stripped 5 bases from V and 0 bases from J, with 8 bases between.

J is TRBJ1-2 and V is TRBV20-1; D not resolved. CDR1 DFQATT and CDR2 SNEGSKA come from the germline V gene (reference sequence). The CDR3 is 12 residues long. V was trimmed by 6 bases and J by 1 base, leaving 9 bases between them. This chain's CDR3 is CSAISSNYGYTF. CDR3 in DNA: TGCAGTGCCATTTCAAGTAACTATGGCTACACCTTC.

This clonotype was seen a handful of times. The rearrangement joins TRBV20-1 to TRBJ1-2; 7 positions match TRBD1. CDR1 is DFQATT and CDR2 is SNEGSKA in the germline V gene (reference sequence). J lost 4 bases, V lost 4 bases, and 3 bases had no gene match. The CDR3 extends over 12 amino acids. The CDR3 bases are TGCAGTGCTATGTCAGGGGGCTATGGCTACACCTTC. Its translation is CSAMSGGYGYTF.

This chain links TRBV24-1 with TRBJ2-4; 12 positions match TRBD2. Germline V lookup: CDR1 KGHDR, CDR2 SFDVKD. With 2 bases clipped from V and 4 bases from J, the junction kept 5 bases outside the gene matches. There are 17 residues in the CDR3. CDR3 region: CATSDSGLAGPKNIQYF. In nucleotides, the CDR3 is TGTGCCACCAGTGATTCCGGACTAGCGGGGCCTAAAAACATTCAGTACTTC.

The chain uses TRBV12-3 or TRBV12-4 and TRBJ2-1; D ambiguous. This CDR3 contains 12 residues. V dropped 10 bases and J dropped 4 bases, with 11 bases sitting between them. The CDR3 region has the DNA TGTGCCATCCTCCTCGGGTACAATGAGCAGTTCTTC. Its protein is CAILLGYNEQFF.

There are many counts of this clonotype. One junction end does not reproduce the germline sequence, and a read error may be involved. The chain joins TRBV5-1 to TRBJ2-7; possible D gene TRBD1, 6 bases. The CDR3 runs 13 residues. From germline, CDR1 is SGHRS and CDR2 YFSETQ. For the CDR3, the DNA is TGTGCCAGCAGCTTACGGACAGACTACGAGCAGTACTTC. This codes for CASSLRTDYEQYF.

J is TRBJ1-2 and V is TRBV20-1; D may be TRBD1 (5 bases). This CDR3 has 16 residues. Trimming shortened V by 0 bases and J by 2 bases, and 16 bases separated the two germline ends. Germline V gene sequence: CDR1 DFQATT, CDR2 SNEGSKA (reference sequence). CDR3 protein: CSARDRLQEPNYGYTF. Written as DNA, the CDR3 is TGCAGTGCTAGAGATCGGTTACAGGAGCCCAACTATGGCTACACCTTC.